What follows are 5 T cell receptor beta chains derived from one specimen sequenced in a study of shared clonotypes between healthy human individuals. Sequencing used immunoSEQ multiplex PCR; TCRdb keeps in-frame clones, though not all of them. This sample has 400,000 to 500,000 clones, with roughly 78% found just once. The sample was PBMCs. The source is a woman aged 40-49 years in good health. Some clones in this sample may be carry-over from other donors' samples.

J is TRBJ2-1 and V is TRBV5-6, with D perhaps matching TRBD1 (6 bases). The CDR3 sequence is 14 residues long. V lost 5 bases and J 6 bases, leaving 15 bases between the germline ends. Germline values: CDR1 SGHDT, CDR2 YYEEEE. CDR3 DNA sequence: TGTGCCAGCAGTCCAATAGGGGGTGTCAATGAGCAGTTCTTC. As protein: CASSPIGGVNEQFF.

V and J are TRBV15 and TRBJ2-7, with unresolved D. Germline V gene lookup returns CDR1 LNHNV and CDR2 YYDKDF (reference sequence). V gave up 0 bases and J gave up 0 bases, with 9 bases separating them. CDR3 length equals 15 residues. CDR3 sequence: CATSRDQISSYEQYF. The CDR3 region has the DNA TGTGCCACCAGCAGAGATCAGATAAGCTCCTACGAGCAGTACTTC.

The CDR3 coding sequence is TGCAGCGTTGAAAGGTCTGGCGATGAGCAGTTCTTC. Translating it yields CSVERSGDEQFF. The V and J genes are TRBV29-1 and TRBJ2-1; D remains ambiguous. The germline CDR1 and CDR2 sequences are SQVTM and ANQGSEA. The CDR3 has 12 residues. The V end was cut by 2 bases, the J end by 8 bases, with 10 bases between.

This clone occurred a few times. A much larger clone lies a single base off, so this may be a read error. The chain combines TRBV6-4 with TRBJ2-7, with D uncertain. Per the germline V gene, CDR1 is MRHNA and CDR2 is SNTAGT. CDR3 length: 11 amino acids. Written as DNA, the CDR3 is TGTGCCAGCAGGGACTCCTACGAGCAGTACTTC. This codes for CASRDSYEQYF.

The genes are TRBV6-6 and TRBJ2-2, with a tentative D call TRBD2 (5 bases). Germline V gene sequence: CDR1 MNHNY, CDR2 SVGAGI (reference sequence). Trimming left V 7 bases short and J 3 bases short, with 18 bases between. This CDR3 contains 16 residues. The CDR3 reads CASTLLRGVDTGELFF. CDR3 bases: TGTGCCAGCACCCTACTTCGGGGAGTGGACACCGGGGAGCTGTTTTTT.